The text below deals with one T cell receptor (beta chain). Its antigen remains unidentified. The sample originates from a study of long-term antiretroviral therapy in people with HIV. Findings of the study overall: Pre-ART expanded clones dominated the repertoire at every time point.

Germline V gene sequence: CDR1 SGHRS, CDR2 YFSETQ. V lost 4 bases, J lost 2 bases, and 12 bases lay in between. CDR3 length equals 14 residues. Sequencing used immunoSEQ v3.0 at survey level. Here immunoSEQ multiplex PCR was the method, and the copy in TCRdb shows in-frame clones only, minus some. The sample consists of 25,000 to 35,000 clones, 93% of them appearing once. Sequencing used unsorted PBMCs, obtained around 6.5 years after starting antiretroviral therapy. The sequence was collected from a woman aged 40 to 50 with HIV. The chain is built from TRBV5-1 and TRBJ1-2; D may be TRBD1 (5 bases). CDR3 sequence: CASSPEGQNYGYTF. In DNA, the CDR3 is TGCGCCAGCAGCCCAGAGGGGCAGAACTATGGCTACACCTTC.